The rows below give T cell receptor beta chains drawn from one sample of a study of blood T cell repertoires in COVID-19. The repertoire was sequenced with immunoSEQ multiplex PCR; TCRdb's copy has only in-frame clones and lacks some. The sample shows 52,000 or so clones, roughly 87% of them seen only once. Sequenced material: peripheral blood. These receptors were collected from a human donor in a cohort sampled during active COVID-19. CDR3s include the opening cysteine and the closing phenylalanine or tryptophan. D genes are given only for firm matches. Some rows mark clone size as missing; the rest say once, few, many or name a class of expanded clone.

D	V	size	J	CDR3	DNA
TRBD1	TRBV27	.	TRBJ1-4	CASSPSTGAVEKLFF	TGTGCCAGCAGTCCCTCGACAGGGGCGGTGGAAAAACTGTTTTTT
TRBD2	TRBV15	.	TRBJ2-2	CATSRDILAGVTGELFF	TGTGCCACCAGCAGAGATATACTAGCGGGAGTCACCGGGGAGCTGTTTTTT
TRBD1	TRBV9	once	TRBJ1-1	CASSVGDRIGTEAFF	TGTGCCAGCAGCGTAGGGGACAGGATCGGCACTGAAGCTTTCTTT
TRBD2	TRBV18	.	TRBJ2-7	CASSPPSASGSRYEQYF	TGTGCCAGCTCACCACCGTCGGCTAGCGGGAGTCGGTACGAGCAGTACTTC
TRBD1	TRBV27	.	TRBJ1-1	CASSLWGRGTGNQLNTEAFF	TGTGCCAGCAGTTTATGGGGTAGAGGGACAGGGAACCAACTGAACACTGAAGCTTTCTTT
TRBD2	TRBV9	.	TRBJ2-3	CASSGREGLVDTQYF	TGTGCCAGCAGCGGCAGGGAGGGCCTTGTAGATACGCAGTATTTT
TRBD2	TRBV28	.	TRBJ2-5	CASRPRLAGGVETQYF	TGTGCCAGCAGGCCTAGACTAGCGGGAGGTGTAGAGACCCAGTACTTC
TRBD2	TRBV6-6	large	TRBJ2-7	CASSPGTSGPSSYEQYF	TGTGCCAGCAGTCCCGGGACTAGCGGTCCCAGCTCCTACGAGCAGTACTTC
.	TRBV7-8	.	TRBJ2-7	CASSLATEMKYF	TGTGCCAGCAGCTTAGCGACAGAGATGAAGTACTTC
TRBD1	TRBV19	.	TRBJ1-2	CASTPIFGGYSDRELYGYTF	TGTGCCAGTACACCCATTTTCGGCGGTTACTCGGACAGGGAACTCTATGGCTACACCTTC
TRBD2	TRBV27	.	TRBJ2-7	CASQPPTSGVPGPHEQYF	TGTGCCAGTCAACCTCCTACTAGCGGGGTCCCCGGGCCCCACGAGCAGTACTTC
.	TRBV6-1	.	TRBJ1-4	CASSEVGTTIFNEKLFF	TGTGCCAGCAGTGAAGTGGGGACAACTATCTTTAATGAAAAACTGTTTTTT